Below, one T cell receptor beta chain is given with its context. What it recognizes is unknown. Each PCR received spiked synthetic TCR analog templates. Sequencing was performed with immunoSEQ multiplex PCR; in TCRdb, only in-frame clones are kept and a portion is missing. The profile covers about 43,000 clones, with approximately 80% appearing a single time and 16% taken by the ten largest. Trimming left V 7 bases short and J 2 bases short, with 18 bases between. Germline loops: CDR1 MRHNA, CDR2 SNTAGT. The CDR3 consists of 15 residues. This record comes from a study of PD-L1 blockade in urothelial cancer. Background on the study: Median T cell yield from blood was approximately 150,000.

Overall study findings and caveats: At the 3-week point, tumor-associated blood clones expanded more in durable-benefit patients. Better survival was forecast by a pretreatment blood TCR clonality below the median.

Stated time point: pretreatment peripheral blood. Sequencing used PBMCs, obtained around atezolizumab (anti-PD-L1) treatment. The clonotype originates from a man aged 55 to 70 with urothelial cancer. The J gene is TRBJ2-7, the V gene TRBV6-4; D might be TRBD1 (5 bases). CDR3 in amino acids: CASTLPFDSTYEQYF. DNA of the CDR3: TGTGCCAGCACCCTTCCCTTTGACAGTACCTACGAGCAGTACTTC.